The T cell receptor beta chain under discussion was sequenced for a study of technical replicates of blood from several donors. The V gene lost 4 bases and the J gene lost 6 bases, with 18 bases spanning the gap. Germline V lookup: CDR1 MGHRA, CDR2 YSYEKL. The CDR3 loop spans 16 amino acids. Using immunoSEQ multiplex PCR, the repertoire was profiled, and TCRdb retains in-frame clones only, with some absent. The table lists more than 60,000 clones, 95% of them singletons, with approximately 0.25% in the top ten. The source material was T cells isolated from PBMCs. The sequence derives from a human donor in good health. V and J are TRBV4-1 and TRBJ2-2; tentative D call: TRBD1 (6 bases). DNA for the CDR3: TGCGCCAGCAGCCTCTTTACAGGGTCAGGGGCCGGGGAGCTGTTTTTT. This encodes CASSLFTGSGAGELFF.